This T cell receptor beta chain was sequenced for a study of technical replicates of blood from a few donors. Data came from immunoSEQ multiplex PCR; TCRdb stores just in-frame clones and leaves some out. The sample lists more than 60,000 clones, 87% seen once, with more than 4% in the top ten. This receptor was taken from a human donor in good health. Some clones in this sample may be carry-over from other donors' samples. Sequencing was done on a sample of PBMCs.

Here the CDR3 reads CASSLVAGTDTQYF. For the CDR3, the DNA is TGTGCCAGCAGCTTAGTAGCAGGCACAGATACGCAGTATTTT. The chain combines TRBV7-6 with TRBJ2-3; D is uncertain. The germline V gene encodes CDR1 SGHVS and CDR2 FNYEAQ. The CDR3 is made up of 14 amino acids. The V gene lost 1 base and the J gene lost 1 base, with 6 bases spanning the gap.